The source of this T cell receptor beta chain is a study of beta chain features in type 1 diabetes. The study reverse transcribed the entire isolated RNA, so it sequenced expressed TCRB transcripts. The table came from immunoSEQ multiplex PCR; TCRdb's copy has only in-frame clones and leaves some out. This repertoire shows about 160,000 clones, around 8.3% found once; its top ten account for approximately 0.54%. Study outcomes and limitations: Sampled from patients, naive, central memory and Treg TCRB repertoires appeared more similar than those sampled from healthy donors. Patients with Type 1 diabetes showed moderately but significantly shorter TCRB CDR3s in all four CD4+ subsets. In these data, an HLA type influence on TCRB rearrangement remained unresolved. A pattern of fewer insertions and more deletions at VDJ junctions was seen in type 1 diabetes patients.

Sorting produced populations that all topped 98% purity. In germline, CDR1 is SQVTM, CDR2 ANQGSEA. Germline trimming cut 5 bases from V and 7 bases from J; bases unmatched to any gene: 8. The CDR3 is 13 amino acids. About this clone itself: Its target is not known.

Sequenced material: central memory CD4+ T cells from blood. The chain has TRBV29-1 and TRBJ2-7, with TRBD1 identical over 10 bases. The clonotype originates from a woman between 18 and 29 years old with type 1 diabetes. The CDR3 here is CSVSLTGGREQYF. The CDR3 DNA is TGCAGCGTTAGCCTGACAGGGGGCAGAGAGCAGTACTTC.